This entry lists 19 T cell receptor beta chains sequenced from one sample in a study of T cells in Graves' hyperthyroidism and ophthalmopathy. Template material for amplifying TCR beta CDR3 regions consisted of RNA transcripts. First-round RT-PCR targeting the TCR CDR3 was performed with the HTBI primer set. TCRdb processed the multiplex PCR reads anew with MiXCR; each CDR3 protein has one entry. The sample yields roughly 530,000 distinct CDR3 sequences, more than 15% seen once. Source material: blood. These receptors all stem from a woman aged 18-29 years with Graves' ophthalmopathy.

This clonotype was seen repeatedly, ten times or more. The rearrangement links TRBV2 to TRBJ1-1, with a weak D call TRBD1 (6 bases). V was clipped by 6 bases and J by 1 base, with 12 bases between them. The CDR3 consists of 14 residues. Per the germline V gene, CDR1 is SNHLY and CDR2 is FYNNEI. The CDR3 loop reads CASSRGLRNTEAFF. DNA of the CDR3: TGTGCCAGCAGCAGGGGACTTCGGAACACTGAAGCTTTCTTT. Complete variable domain (other parts from reference TRBV2 and TRBJ1-1): EPEVTQTPSHQVTQMGQEVILRCVPISNHLYFYWYRQILGQKVEFLVSFYNNEISEKSEIFDDQFSVERPDGSNFTLKIRSTKLEDSAMYFCASSRGLRNTEAFFGQGTRLTVV.

This clonotype came up a few times. The chain couples TRBV5-1 to TRBJ1-2; 7 bases match TRBD1. J gave up 0 bases and V 4 bases, and 6 bases lay outside the gene matches. Germline CDR1 is SGHRS and CDR2 is YFSETQ. This CDR3 has 15 amino acids. The CDR3 nucleotides read TGCGCCAGCAGCATGAACAGGGGAGCTAACTATGGCTACACCTTC. Translated, it gives CASSMNRGANYGYTF.

This clonotype has ten or more counts. This chain links TRBV30 with TRBJ1-4, with D hard to call. The V and J ends lost 2 bases and 2 bases respectively, with 18 bases between them. The CDR3 spans 17 residues. Germline CDR1 GTSNPN, CDR2 SVGIG (reference sequence). CDR3 in DNA: TGTGCCTGGAGTCCGGACCCACCCTCCTCGACTAATGAAAAACTGTTTTTT. Its translation is CAWSPDPPSSTNEKLFF.

With regard to this clonotype: A much larger clone differs by one base, so this may be a read error. This chain connects TRBV18 to TRBJ2-1; TRBD1 or TRBD2 may be the D gene (5 bases each). Germline lookup yields CDR1 KGHSH and CDR2 LQKENI. CDR3 length: 12 amino acids. Trimming shortened V by 5 bases and J by 12 bases, and 14 bases separated the two germline ends. CDR3 protein: CASSFLTEGQFF. Here the CDR3 DNA reads TGTGCCAGCTCATTCTTGACAGAGGGGCAGTTCTTC. The full variable domain, with the rest looked up from reference TRBV18 and TRBJ2-1, is NAGVMQNPRHLVRRRGQEARLRCSPMKGHSHVYWYRQLPEEGLKFMVYLQKENIIDESGMPKERFSAEFPKEGPSILRIQQVVRGDSAAYFCASSFLTEGQFFGPGTRLTVL.

The chain links TRBV5-1 to TRBJ2-3; 11 bases map to TRBD2. The CDR3 runs to 17 residues. Germline V gene sequence: CDR1 SGHRS, CDR2 YFSETQ. Trimming removed 1 base from V and 5 bases from J; junction bases left unmatched: 9. Here the CDR3 reads CASSLQLAGGTLDTQYF. The CDR3 bases are TGCGCCAGCAGCTTGCAGCTAGCGGGGGGCACCCTAGATACGCAGTATTTT. Supplemented by reference TRBV5-1 and TRBJ2-3, the full variable domain reads KAGVTQTPRYLIKTRGQQVTLSCSPISGHRSVSWYQQTPGQGLQFLFEYFSETQRNKGNFPGRFSGRQFSNSRSEMNVSTLELGDSALYLCASSLQLAGGTLDTQYFGPGTRLTVL.

This clonotype has just a few counts. J is TRBJ2-7 and V is TRBV9; D is perhaps TRBD1 (6 bases). The CDR3 length is 14 residues. Trimming shortened V by 0 bases and J by 2 bases, and 9 bases separated the two germline ends. Germline-derived CDR1 and CDR2 are SGDLS and YYNGEE. CDR3 nucleotide sequence: TGTGCCAGCAGCGTAGCCCCAGGGGCCTACGAGCAGTACTTC. Its protein is CASSVAPGAYEQYF. The full variable domain, with the rest looked up from reference TRBV9 and TRBJ2-7, is DSGVTQTPKHLITATGQRVTLRCSPRSGDLSVYWYQQSLDQGLQFLIQYYNGEERAKGNILERFSAQQFPDLHSELNLSSLELGDSALYFCASSVAPGAYEQYFGPGTRLTVT.

This clonotype was detected many times. V is TRBV12-3 or TRBV12-4 and J is TRBJ1-1; 9 bases are shared with TRBD1. V shed 4 bases and J 5 bases; nucleotides not matched to a gene: 8. CDR3 length equals 15 residues. The CDR3 loop reads CASSSLDRGETEAFF. The CDR3 DNA follows: TGTGCCAGCAGTTCGCTGGACAGGGGTGAAACTGAAGCTTTCTTT.

This clonotype turned up a few times. A much larger clone differs from this one at a single base, so this may be a read error. The V and J genes are TRBV11-2 and TRBJ2-7, with 7 bases aligning to TRBD1. CDR1 SGHAT and CDR2 FQNNGV come from the germline V gene. The V segment lost 5 bases and the J segment 9 bases; nucleotides outside the gene matches: 7. The CDR3 covers 12 residues. The CDR3 DNA sequence: TGTGCCAGCAGCGACCGGGACAGAAGGCAGTACTTC. Protein: CASSDRDRRQYF.

V usage is TRBV25-1 and J usage is TRBJ2-1, with D uncertain. V lost 6 bases, J lost 6 bases, and 12 bases lay in between. This CDR3 comprises 13 residues. From germline, CDR1 is MGHDK and CDR2 SYGVNS. CDR3 in DNA: TGTGCCAGCAGAATCATGGGTGGCAATGAGCAGTTCTTC. Its translation is CASRIMGGNEQFF. Based on the CDR3 plus reference TRBV25-1 and TRBJ2-1, the full variable domain is EADIYQTPRYLVIGTGKKITLECSQTMGHDKMYWYQQDPGMELHLIHYSYGVNSTEKGDLSSESTVSRIRTEHFPLTLESARPSHTSQYLCASRIMGGNEQFFGPGTRLTVL.

This clonotype has at least ten counts. This chain uses TRBV28 with TRBJ1-2; tentatively, D is TRBD1 (6 bases). This CDR3 contains 12 residues. The V gene's germline CDR1 is MDHEN and CDR2 SYDVKM. Trimming took 2 bases from V and 8 from J, leaving 9 bases between them. CDR3 coding DNA: TGTGCCAGCAGTTTACCAGGGGACGGCTACACCTTC. Its translation is CASSLPGDGYTF.

This clonotype occurred many times. The V call is TRBV19, the J call TRBJ2-3; 10 bases fit TRBD2. From germline, CDR1 is LNHDA and CDR2 SQIVND (reference sequence). This CDR3 has 14 residues. The V and J ends lost 9 bases and 1 base, in that order; junction bases with no gene match: 4. The CDR3 coding sequence is TGTGCCAGCTCAACTAGCGGGGGCACAGATACGCAGTATTTT. Its translation: CASSTSGGTDTQYF.

To note about this clonotype: Germline is not matched at one junction end, which may reflect a read error. The chain employs TRBV4-1 and TRBJ1-1, with 9 bases aligning to TRBD1. The CDR3 totals 16 residues. Germline loops: CDR1 MGHRA, CDR2 YSYEKL. The CDR3 region is CASGQYRGPRNTEAFF. In nucleotides, the CDR3 is TGCGCCAGCGGCCAATACAGGGGGCCCCGCAACACTGAAGCTTTCTTT.

J is TRBJ1-2 and V is TRBV28, with 9 bases that match TRBD1. The V gene end was trimmed by 1 base and the J gene end by 8 bases; junction bases not matched to a gene: 5. Germline-derived CDR1 and CDR2 are MDHEN and SYDVKM. The CDR3 consists of 14 residues. The CDR3 DNA reads TGTGCCAGCAGTTTATTAAGACAGGGGGGCGGCTACACCTTC. Its translation is CASSLLRQGGGYTF.

This clonotype was found many times. V usage is TRBV6-5 and J usage is TRBJ2-7; 7 nucleotides match TRBD2. The junction had 5 bases not matched to a gene; V was cut back by 2 bases and J by 7 bases. CDR1 MNHEY and CDR2 SVGAGI come from the germline V gene. There are 13 residues in the CDR3. CDR3 DNA sequence: TGTGCCAGCAGTTACCGGACGCGGGGGGAGCAGTACTTC. It is translated as CASSYRTRGEQYF.

This clonotype was observed once. The J gene is TRBJ2-6, the V gene TRBV11-2; D call uncertain. The CDR3 is 16 residues long. The V gene lost 1 base and the J gene lost 4 bases, with 11 bases spanning the gap. CDR1 SGHAT and CDR2 FQNNGV come from the germline V gene. CDR3 sequence (DNA): TGTGCCAGCAGCTTAGTAGCCAGGCACGGGGCCAACGTCCTGACTTTC. Its protein product is CASSLVARHGANVLTF.

Details on this clonotype: One end of the junction varies from germline; a read error may be responsible. The CDR3 DNA reads TGTGCCAACAGCTTGGGGGTTGGGCAGGGGTATAGCCAGCCCCAGCATTTT. Protein: CANSLGVGQGYSQPQHF. The chain carries TRBV5-5 and TRBJ1-5; D might be TRBD1 (6 bases). The length of the CDR3 is 17 residues. CDR1 is SGHKS and CDR2 is YYEKEE in the germline V gene (reference sequence). Combining the CDR3 with reference TRBV5-5 and TRBJ1-5 gives the whole variable domain DAGVTQSPTHLIKTRGQQVTLRCSPISGHKSVSWYQQVLGQGPQFIFQYYEKEERGRGNFPDRFSARQFPNYSSELNVNALLLGDSALYLCANSLGVGQGYSQPQHFGDGTRLSIL.

V and J are TRBV6-1 and TRBJ1-5, with D perhaps TRBD1 (6 bases). V lost 5 bases, J lost 3 bases, and 8 bases lay in between. This CDR3 has 13 residues. Germline loops: CDR1 MNHNS, CDR2 SASEGT. CDR3 region: CASSWDNNQPQHF. DNA for the CDR3: TGTGCCAGCAGTTGGGACAACAATCAGCCCCAGCATTTT.

This clonotype was picked up a small number of times. The chain carries TRBV9 and TRBJ2-3; TRBD1 matches 7 bases. With V trimmed by 0 bases and J by 2 bases, 3 bases remained unmatched. The CDR3 is made up of 15 amino acids. Germline V gene data show CDR1 as SGDLS and CDR2 as YYNGEE. The CDR3 DNA reads TGTGCCAGCAGCGTAGTGGGGACAGCCACAGATACGCAGTATTTT. Translating gives CASSVVGTATDTQYF.

This clonotype was counted a few times. V gene TRBV6-1 combines with J gene TRBJ1-1, with no clear D. Deletions cut 6 bases from V and 0 bases from J, with 11 bases between. CDR1 and CDR2 (germline): MNHNS, SASEGT. The CDR3 sequence is 14 residues long. The CDR3, as DNA: TGTGCCAGCAGCCGCCGCGGGGTGAACACTGAAGCTTTCTTT. This gives the protein CASSRRGVNTEAFF.